The entry below describes one T cell receptor (beta chain). The target antigen is unknown. The data are from a study of shared clonotypes between healthy human individuals. Study background: Per donor, three plates held CD4 naive cells, three held CD4 memory, two held CD8 naive and one held CD8 memory. The study's findings and limits: The study drew on few donors, limiting represented genetic and exposure-history diversity.

The authors divided CD4+ cells into CD45RA+ naive and CD45RA-negative memory subsets. Method: immunoSEQ multiplex PCR; TCRdb's copy keeps in-frame clones and lacks some. Of 2 million to 3 million clones detected, approximately 93% appear once; the ten largest clones hold approximately 0.35%. The CDR3 extends over 14 amino acids. Germline CDR1 is SGDLS and CDR2 is YYNGEE. J was trimmed by 3 bases and V by 4 bases; bases with no gene match: 5. The clonotype comes from a man aged 18 to 29 in good health. Some clones in this sample may be carry-over from other donors' samples. Specimen: naive CD4+ T cells from PBMCs. Subset here: CD45RA+ positively selected. The chain carries TRBV9 and TRBJ1-1; 8 bases match TRBD1. CDR3 sequence reads: CASSRQGADTEAFF. Here the CDR3 DNA reads TGTGCCAGCAGCAGGCAGGGGGCGGACACTGAAGCTTTCTTT.